Below, 27 T cell receptor beta chains from the same sample are listed, as sequenced in a study of T cells in localized non-small cell lung cancer. Profiled with immunoSEQ multiplex PCR; TCRdb holds only in-frame clones, not every one. This sample has about 19,000 clones, with 75% to 95% found just once. The sample consisted of peripheral blood, taken before any cancer treatment. The receptors originated from a male donor older than 55 with stage I squamous cell lung carcinoma.

The rearrangement joins TRBV16 to TRBJ1-5; D remains unclear. Germline loops: CDR1 KGHSY, CDR2 FQNENV. The CDR3 length is 14 residues. Trimming left V 6 bases short and J 4 bases short, with 13 bases between. CDR3 nucleotides: TGTGCCAGCAGTCAGCGAGGTGGAAATCAGCCCCAGCATTTT. This encodes CASSQRGGNQPQHF.

The chain combines TRBV7-9 with TRBJ2-5; TRBD1 matches at 7 bases. Germline V lookup: CDR1 SEHNR, CDR2 FQNEAQ (reference sequence). Germline trimming cut 2 bases from V and 2 bases from J; bases unmatched to any gene: 8. This CDR3 has 16 amino acids. As DNA, the CDR3 is TGTGCCAGCAGCTTAAACTCGGGACAGTGGCAAGAGACCCAGTACTTC. Protein sequence: CASSLNSGQWQETQYF.

The gene calls are TRBV19 and TRBJ2-7; 8 bases are shared with TRBD2. The CDR3 is made up of 14 amino acids. CDR1 LNHDA and CDR2 SQIVND come from the germline V gene (reference sequence). Germline trimming cut 9 bases from V and 0 bases from J; bases unmatched to any gene: 7. The CDR3 DNA reads as TGTGCCAGCAGACTAGCGATGAGCTCCTACGAGCAGTACTTC. Protein sequence: CASRLAMSSYEQYF.

V usage is TRBV18 and J usage is TRBJ2-5; D is possibly TRBD2 (5 bases). Germline values: CDR1 KGHSH, CDR2 LQKENI. The CDR3 is 15 amino acids. Deletions cut 6 bases from V and 2 bases from J, with 16 bases between. The CDR3 nucleotides read TGTGCCAGCTCTAATGCCGGAGGACCGCAAGAGACCCAGTACTTC. Protein: CASSNAGGPQETQYF. The full variable domain, with the rest looked up from reference TRBV18 and TRBJ2-5, is NAGVMQNPRHLVRRRGQEARLRCSPMKGHSHVYWYRQLPEEGLKFMVYLQKENIIDESGMPKERFSAEFPKEGPSILRIQQVVRGDSAAYFCASSNAGGPQETQYFGPGTRLLVL.

The genes are TRBV19 and TRBJ1-1; TRBD1 aligns across 8 bases. Germline V gene data show CDR1 as LNHDA and CDR2 as SQIVND (reference sequence). V was pared by 3 bases and J by 2 bases, with 5 bases of the junction left unmatched. This CDR3 has 15 amino acids. The CDR3 DNA is TGTGCCAGTAGTATGGGGGACAGGCCTAACACTGAAGCTTTCTTT. Translated: CASSMGDRPNTEAFF.

The rearrangement uses TRBV19 and TRBJ2-5; 8 bases are shared with TRBD1. The CDR3 loop spans 15 amino acids. Unmatched junction bases numbered 9, after V lost 4 bases and J lost 5 bases. CDR1 is LNHDA, CDR2 SQIVND, per germline (reference sequence). DNA for the CDR3: TGTGCCAGTAGTACCGGACAGGGAGGTTACGAGACCCAGTACTTC. Its translation: CASSTGQGGYETQYF.

In the case of this clone: A read error may explain this, as a much larger clone is one base away. Distinct nucleotide sequences in the sample also encode this CDR3. The rearrangement links TRBV7-2 to TRBJ1-3, with unresolved D. The length of the CDR3 is 14 residues. The germline gives CDR1 SGHTA, CDR2 FQGNSA. The germline V and J ends were trimmed by 1 base and 0 bases, with 4 bases remaining between them. The CDR3 DNA follows: TGTGCCAGCAGCTTAGGGGCCTCTGGAAACACCATATATTTT. It translates to CASSLGASGNTIYF.

This sequence joins TRBV28 and TRBJ1-3, with 8 bases that match TRBD1. CDR3 length: 13 amino acids. Per germline, CDR1 MDHEN and CDR2 SYDVKM. V trimming: 3 bases; J trimming: 7 bases; junction bases outside the gene matches: 2. The CDR3 DNA reads TGTGCCAGCAGTTTTCGGACAGGGAACACCATATATTTT. This sequence encodes CASSFRTGNTIYF.

The rearrangement uses TRBV10-3 and TRBJ2-3, with TRBD2 matching over 10 bases. This CDR3 region has 18 residues. With 0 bases clipped from V and 4 bases from J, the junction kept 10 bases outside the gene matches. The germline V gene has CDR1 ENHRY and CDR2 SYGVKD. The CDR3 DNA reads TGTGCCATCAGTGAGTCGCCTAGCGGGAGTGCTCGTCCAGATACGCAGTATTTT. This gives the protein CAISESPSGSARPDTQYF.

The CDR3 spells CASSSLGLAGVDEQYF. The CDR3 bases are TGTGCCAGCAGCTCGCTTGGGTTAGCGGGAGTGGACGAGCAGTACTTC. This chain connects TRBV11-2 to TRBJ2-7; TRBD2 agrees at 9 bases. The germline CDR1 and CDR2 sequences are SGHAT and FQNNGV. J gave up 5 bases and V 4 bases, and 12 bases lay outside the gene matches. The CDR3 covers 16 residues.

This chain joins TRBV7-6 and TRBJ2-1; the match to TRBD2 covers 9 bases. Germline loops: CDR1 SGHVS, CDR2 FNYEAQ. This CDR3 region has 18 residues. Trimming removed 0 bases from V and 6 bases from J; junction bases left unmatched: 12. The chain's CDR3 is CASSLAPGASGDSNEQFF. CDR3 sequence (DNA): TGTGCCAGCAGCTTAGCGCCGGGTGCTAGCGGGGATTCCAATGAGCAGTTCTTC.

The chain uses TRBV7-8 and TRBJ1-1; D is unclear. Per the germline V gene, CDR1 is SGHVS and CDR2 is FQNEAQ. The V end lost 2 bases, the J end lost 3 bases, and 10 bases lay between the germline ends. The CDR3 has 14 residues. CDR3 sequence reads: CASSLQSRDTEAFF. The CDR3 DNA reads TGTGCCAGCAGCTTACAATCTCGGGACACTGAAGCTTTCTTT.

The V gene is TRBV19, the J gene TRBJ2-7; TRBD2 matches 7 bases. The germline V gene has CDR1 LNHDA and CDR2 SQIVND (reference sequence). V was pared by 5 bases and J by 2 bases, with 9 bases of the junction left unmatched. This CDR3 contains 15 residues. The CDR3 region is CASSPPGLYAYEQYF. The DNA of the CDR3 is TGTGCCAGTAGTCCCCCGGGACTATACGCCTACGAGCAGTACTTC.

The chain carries TRBV19 and TRBJ2-3; 7 bases are a match to TRBD2. Germline V gene lookup returns CDR1 LNHDA and CDR2 SQIVND (reference sequence). There are 12 residues in the CDR3. V was clipped by 3 bases and J by 14 bases; unmatched bases: 8. CDR3 protein: CASSINIGTTYF. In DNA form, the CDR3 reads TGTGCCAGTAGTATTAATATAGGGACTACGTATTTT.

CDR3 in DNA: TGTGCCAGCAGCGGAGGCCCCCAGGGGGGTCGGGGCGGGGAGCTGTTTTTT. Amino acids: CASSGGPQGGRGGELFF. This chain joins TRBV9 and TRBJ2-2; tentatively, D is TRBD1 (7 bases). Trimming took off 3 bases at V and 7 bases at J, with 22 bases between the two ends. CDR1 is SGDLS, CDR2 YYNGEE, per germline. This CDR3 has 17 residues.

The rearrangement uses TRBV28 and TRBJ1-1; no definite D call. V was pared by 2 bases and J by 6 bases, with 10 bases between. CDR1 is MDHEN, CDR2 SYDVKM, per germline. CDR3 length: 13 amino acids. The CDR3 DNA reads as TGTGCCAGCAGTTTACCCGGGCCGGCTGAAGCTTTCTTT. This gives the protein CASSLPGPAEAFF.

The chain employs TRBV7-8 and TRBJ1-4, with D hard to call. CDR3 length equals 15 residues. V shed 3 bases and J shed 7 bases, with 15 bases lying between them. The germline V gene encodes CDR1 SGHVS and CDR2 FQNEAQ. The CDR3, as DNA: TGTGCCAGCAGCTTCCCCCGGGGTTACGGTGAAAAACTGTTTTTT. Protein sequence: CASSFPRGYGEKLFF.

The chain combines TRBV28 with TRBJ1-3, with D possibly being TRBD1 (5 bases). The CDR3 contains 15 residues. V was pared by 6 bases and J by 0 bases, with 12 bases between. Per germline, CDR1 MDHEN and CDR2 SYDVKM. The CDR3 DNA reads as TGTGCCAGCAGCTCCACAGGCCACTCTGGAAACACCATATATTTT. Translated, it gives CASSSTGHSGNTIYF.

J is TRBJ1-3 and V is TRBV18, with a weak D call TRBD1 (6 bases). Germline lookup yields CDR1 KGHSH and CDR2 LQKENI. The CDR3 is made up of 17 amino acids. The V and J ends lost 3 bases and 1 base respectively, with 16 bases between them. CDR3 protein: CASSPQWGGRSGNTIYF. DNA for the CDR3: TGTGCCAGCTCACCCCAATGGGGGGGGCGATCTGGAAACACCATATATTTT. The whole variable domain, remainder taken from reference TRBV18 and TRBJ1-3, is NAGVMQNPRHLVRRRGQEARLRCSPMKGHSHVYWYRQLPEEGLKFMVYLQKENIIDESGMPKERFSAEFPKEGPSILRIQQVVRGDSAAYFCASSPQWGGRSGNTIYFGEGSWLTVV.

The chain has TRBV27 and TRBJ2-7, with D possibly TRBD2 on 6 matching bases. The V end was cut by 6 bases, the J end by 5 bases, with 17 bases between. Per the germline V gene, CDR1 is MNHEY and CDR2 is SMNVEV (reference sequence). The CDR3 is made up of 14 amino acids. CDR3 nucleotide sequence: TGTGCCAGCAGCCTAGGAGGGGATTACGACGAGCAGTACTTC. Translation: CASSLGGDYDEQYF.

The CDR3 DNA reads TGTGCCAGCAGCTTGGACAGTGTGAATGGCTACACCTTC. The encoded protein is CASSLDSVNGYTF. This chain joins TRBV11-2 and TRBJ1-2; the D gene is possibly TRBD1 (6 bases). V dropped 3 bases and J dropped 6 bases, with 11 bases sitting between them. CDR1 and CDR2 (germline): SGHAT, FQNNGV. The CDR3 is made up of 13 amino acids.

This chain links TRBV19 with TRBJ2-1; D ambiguous. The germline CDR1 and CDR2 sequences are LNHDA and SQIVND (reference sequence). The CDR3 covers 15 residues. The V end was cut by 10 bases, the J end by 0 bases, with 16 bases between. The CDR3 DNA follows: TGTGCCACCTCCCCCCGGGTTAGCTCCTACAATGAGCAGTTCTTC. It specifies CATSPRVSSYNEQFF.

V and J are TRBV7-2 and TRBJ1-1; D uncertain. This CDR3 region has 12 residues. Germline-derived CDR1 and CDR2 are SGHTA and FQGNSA. V was clipped by 6 bases and J by 3 bases, with 8 bases between them. CDR3 sequence: CASSRPYTEAFF. CDR3 DNA sequence: TGTGCCAGCAGTAGACCCTACACTGAAGCTTTCTTT.

The chain couples TRBV27 to TRBJ2-6; tentatively, D is TRBD1 (6 bases). The V and J ends lost 3 bases and 0 bases respectively, with 15 bases between them. In germline, CDR1 is MNHEY, CDR2 SMNVEV (reference sequence). The CDR3 extends over 18 amino acids. CDR3 residues: CASSFLQGRSSGANVLTF. The CDR3 DNA sequence: TGTGCCAGCAGTTTTCTTCAGGGGAGATCCTCTGGGGCCAACGTCCTGACTTTC.

The V call is TRBV27, the J call TRBJ1-2; D remains ambiguous. The CDR3 consists of 13 residues. CDR1 is MNHEY, CDR2 SMNVEV, per germline (reference sequence). V lost 7 bases to trimming and J lost 5 bases, with 14 bases between them. The chain's CDR3 is CASTTDMKYGYTF. The CDR3, as DNA: TGTGCCAGCACCACAGACATGAAATATGGCTACACCTTC.

The chain carries TRBV11-1 and TRBJ2-7; perhaps D is TRBD1 or TRBD2 (5 bases each). Germline V CDR1 and CDR2: SGHAT, FQDESV (reference sequence). V lost 4 bases to trimming and J lost 6 bases, with 10 bases between them. This CDR3 comprises 12 residues. CDR3 DNA: TGTGCCAGCAGCTGGGGGTCTGGCGAGCAGTACTTC. Translated: CASSWGSGEQYF.

V and J are TRBV27 and TRBJ2-7, with a tentative D call TRBD1 (6 bases). Trimming shortened V by 5 bases and J by 7 bases, and 27 bases separated the two germline ends. The germline CDR1 and CDR2 sequences are MNHEY and SMNVEV (reference sequence). This CDR3 spans 17 amino acids. The CDR3 reads CASSRNLNSGALGEQYF. In nucleotides, the CDR3 is TGTGCCAGCAGTCGAAACCTGAATTCAGGGGCACTGGGAGAGCAGTACTTC.